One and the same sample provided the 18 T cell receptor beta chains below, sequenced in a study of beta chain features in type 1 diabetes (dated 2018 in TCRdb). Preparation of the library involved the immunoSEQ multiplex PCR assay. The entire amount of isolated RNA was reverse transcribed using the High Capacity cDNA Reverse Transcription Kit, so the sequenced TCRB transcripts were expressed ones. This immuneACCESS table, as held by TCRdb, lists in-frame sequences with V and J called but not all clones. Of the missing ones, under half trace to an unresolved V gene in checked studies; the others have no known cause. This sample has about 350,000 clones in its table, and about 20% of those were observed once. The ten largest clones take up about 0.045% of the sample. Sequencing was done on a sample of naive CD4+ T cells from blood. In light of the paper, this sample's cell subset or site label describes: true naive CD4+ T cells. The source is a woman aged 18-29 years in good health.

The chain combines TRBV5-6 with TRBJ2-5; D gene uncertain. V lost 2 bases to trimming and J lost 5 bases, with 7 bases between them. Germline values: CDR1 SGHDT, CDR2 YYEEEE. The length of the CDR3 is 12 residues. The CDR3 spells CASSFTAETQYF. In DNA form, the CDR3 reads TGTGCCAGCAGCTTTACTGCGGAGACCCAGTACTTC.

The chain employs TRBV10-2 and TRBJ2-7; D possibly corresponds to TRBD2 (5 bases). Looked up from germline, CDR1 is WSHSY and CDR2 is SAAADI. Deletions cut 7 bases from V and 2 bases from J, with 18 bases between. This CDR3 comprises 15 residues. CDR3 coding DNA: TGCGCCAGCACTTTGAGGGAGCCCGGGACCTACGAGCAGTACTTC. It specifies CASTLREPGTYEQYF.

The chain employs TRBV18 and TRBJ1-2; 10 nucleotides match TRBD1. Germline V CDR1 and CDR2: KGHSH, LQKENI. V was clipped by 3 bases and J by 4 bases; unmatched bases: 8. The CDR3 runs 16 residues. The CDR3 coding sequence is TGTGCCAGCTCACCCGGGACAGGGGCCAATTTCTATGGCTACACCTTC. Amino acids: CASSPGTGANFYGYTF.

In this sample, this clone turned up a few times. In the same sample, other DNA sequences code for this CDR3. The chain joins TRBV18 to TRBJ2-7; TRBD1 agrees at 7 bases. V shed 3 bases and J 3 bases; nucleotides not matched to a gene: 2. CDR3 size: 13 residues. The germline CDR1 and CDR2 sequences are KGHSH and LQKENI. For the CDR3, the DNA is TGTGCCAGCTCACCCGGGACAGTCTACGAGCAGTACTTC. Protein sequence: CASSPGTVYEQYF.

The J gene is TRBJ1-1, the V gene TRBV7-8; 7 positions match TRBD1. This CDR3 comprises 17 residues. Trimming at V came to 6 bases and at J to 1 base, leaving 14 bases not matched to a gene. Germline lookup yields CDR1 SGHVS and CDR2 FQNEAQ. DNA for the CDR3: TGTGCCAGCAGACCTACCCGAACAGGGGCAGGGAACACTGAAGCTTTCTTT. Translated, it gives CASRPTRTGAGNTEAFF.

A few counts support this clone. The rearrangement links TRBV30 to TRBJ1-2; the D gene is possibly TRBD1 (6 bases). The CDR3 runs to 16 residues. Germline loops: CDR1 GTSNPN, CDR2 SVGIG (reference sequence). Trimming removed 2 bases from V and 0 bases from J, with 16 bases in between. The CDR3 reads CAWSPPRTATNYGYTF. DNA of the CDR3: TGTGCCTGGAGTCCTCCTCGGACAGCGACTAACTATGGCTACACCTTC.

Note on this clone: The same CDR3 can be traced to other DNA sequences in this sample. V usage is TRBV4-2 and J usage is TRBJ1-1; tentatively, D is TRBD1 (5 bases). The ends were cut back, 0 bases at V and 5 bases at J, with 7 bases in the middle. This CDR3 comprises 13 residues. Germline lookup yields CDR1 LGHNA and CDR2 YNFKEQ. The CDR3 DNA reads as TGTGCCAGCAGCCAAGAAAGGGGTACTGAAGCTTTCTTT. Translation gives CASSQERGTEAFF.

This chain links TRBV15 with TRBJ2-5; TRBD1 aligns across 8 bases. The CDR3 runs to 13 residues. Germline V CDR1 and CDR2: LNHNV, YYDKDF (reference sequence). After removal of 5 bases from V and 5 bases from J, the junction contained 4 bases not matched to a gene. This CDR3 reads CATSPGGGETQYF. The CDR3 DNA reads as TGTGCCACCAGCCCAGGGGGCGGGGAGACCCAGTACTTC.

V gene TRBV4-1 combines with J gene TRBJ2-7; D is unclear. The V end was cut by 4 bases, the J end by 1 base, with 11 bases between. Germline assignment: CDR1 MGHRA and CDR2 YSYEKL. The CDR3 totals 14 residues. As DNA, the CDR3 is TGCGCCAGCAGCCCCTACTTCCGATCCTACGAGCAGTACTTC. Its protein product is CASSPYFRSYEQYF.

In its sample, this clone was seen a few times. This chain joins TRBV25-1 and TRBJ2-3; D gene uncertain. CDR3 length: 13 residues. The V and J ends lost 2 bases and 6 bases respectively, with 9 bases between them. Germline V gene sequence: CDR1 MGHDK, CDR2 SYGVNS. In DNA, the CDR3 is TGTGCCAGCAGTGAACGCCAGGCGGATACGCAGTATTTT. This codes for CASSERQADTQYF.

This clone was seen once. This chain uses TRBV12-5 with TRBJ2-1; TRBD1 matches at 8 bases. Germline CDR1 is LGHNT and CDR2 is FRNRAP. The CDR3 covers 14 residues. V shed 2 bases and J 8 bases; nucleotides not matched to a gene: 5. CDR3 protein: CASGLLTGEDEQFF. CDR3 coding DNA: TGTGCTAGTGGTTTGTTGACAGGGGAGGATGAGCAGTTCTTC.

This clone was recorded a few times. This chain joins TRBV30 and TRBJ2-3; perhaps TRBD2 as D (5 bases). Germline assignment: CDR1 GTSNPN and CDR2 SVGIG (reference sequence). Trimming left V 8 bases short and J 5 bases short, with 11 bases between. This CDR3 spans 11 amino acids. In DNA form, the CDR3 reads TGTGCCGTGAGGAGCGGAGATACGCAGTATTTT. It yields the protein CAVRSGDTQYF.

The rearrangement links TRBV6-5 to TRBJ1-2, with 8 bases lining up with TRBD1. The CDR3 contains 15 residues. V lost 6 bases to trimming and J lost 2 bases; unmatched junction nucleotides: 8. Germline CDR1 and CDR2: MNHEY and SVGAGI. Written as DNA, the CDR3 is TGTGCCAGCAGGCGCTACAGGGGGACGAACTATGGCTACACCTTC. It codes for CASRRYRGTNYGYTF.

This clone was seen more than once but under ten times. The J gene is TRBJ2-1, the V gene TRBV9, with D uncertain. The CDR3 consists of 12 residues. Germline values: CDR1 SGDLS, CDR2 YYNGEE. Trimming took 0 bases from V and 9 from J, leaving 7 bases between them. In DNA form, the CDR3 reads TGTGCCAGCAGCGTAGATAACGGTGAGCAGTTCTTC. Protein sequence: CASSVDNGEQFF.

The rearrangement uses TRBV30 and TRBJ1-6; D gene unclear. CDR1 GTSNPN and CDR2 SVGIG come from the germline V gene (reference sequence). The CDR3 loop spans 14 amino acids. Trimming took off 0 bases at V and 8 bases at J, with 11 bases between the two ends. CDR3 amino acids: CAWSVQGRDSPLHF. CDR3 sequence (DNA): TGTGCCTGGAGTGTACAAGGGAGAGATTCACCCCTCCACTTT.

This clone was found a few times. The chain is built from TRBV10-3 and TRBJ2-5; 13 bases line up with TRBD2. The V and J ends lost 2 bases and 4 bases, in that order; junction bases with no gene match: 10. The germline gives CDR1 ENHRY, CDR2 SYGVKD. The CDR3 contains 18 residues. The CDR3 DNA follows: TGTGCCATCAGTGAGGGAGGGACTAGCGGGGCCCAAGGAGAGACCCAGTACTTC. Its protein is CAISEGGTSGAQGETQYF.

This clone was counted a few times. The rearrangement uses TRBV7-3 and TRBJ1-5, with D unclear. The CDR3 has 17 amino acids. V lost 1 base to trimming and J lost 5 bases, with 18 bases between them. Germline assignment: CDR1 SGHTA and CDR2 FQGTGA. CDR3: CASSLKACHGGDQPQHF. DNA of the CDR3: TGTGCCAGCAGCTTAAAGGCTTGTCATGGAGGAGATCAGCCCCAGCATTTT. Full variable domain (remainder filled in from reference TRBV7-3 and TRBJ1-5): GAGVSQTPSNKVTEKGKYVELRCDPISGHTALYWYRQSLGQGPEFLIYFQGTGAADDSGLPNDRFFAVRPEGSVSTLKIQRTERGDSAVYLCASSLKACHGGDQPQHFGDGTRLSIL.

For the CDR3, the DNA is TGTGCCAGCAGCGGCAAGACAGGGAGAAACTATGGCTACACCTTC. Translating it yields CASSGKTGRNYGYTF. J is TRBJ1-2 and V is TRBV6-1; 7 nucleotides align to TRBD1. The length of the CDR3 is 15 residues. With V trimmed by 6 bases and J by 2 bases, 9 bases remained unmatched. The germline gives CDR1 MNHNS, CDR2 SASEGT.